This entry concerns a single T cell receptor beta chain. This sample is drawn from a study of T cells in Graves' hyperthyroidism and ophthalmopathy. The CDR3 spans 17 residues. With V trimmed by 0 bases and J by 0 bases, 7 bases remained unmatched. Germline V gene lookup returns CDR1 SGDLS and CDR2 YYNGEE. Amplification of TCR beta CDR3 regions was performed using RNA transcripts as template. In the first-round RT-PCR of the TCR CDR3, the HTBI primer set was used. One entry per CDR3 protein, called by TCRdb with MiXCR from the multiplex PCR reads. The repertoire includes some 620,000 distinct CDR3 sequences, under 20% of them detected once, and 3.8% sits in the top ten. Graves' hyperthyroidism showing no ophthalmopathy progression within 18 months was considered stable. Hyperthyroidism had been newly diagnosed in patients aged 18 to 65, and its duration was under 2 months.

The rearrangement links TRBV9 to TRBJ2-3, with 7 nucleotides matching TRBD2. This TCR was sampled from a woman in her 30s with Graves' hyperthyroidism. Sequencing was done on a sample of blood. The CDR3 DNA reads TGTGCCAGCAGCGTAGATTCGCCTAGCGGAAGCACAGATACGCAGTATTTT. Translated: CASSVDSPSGSTDTQYF.